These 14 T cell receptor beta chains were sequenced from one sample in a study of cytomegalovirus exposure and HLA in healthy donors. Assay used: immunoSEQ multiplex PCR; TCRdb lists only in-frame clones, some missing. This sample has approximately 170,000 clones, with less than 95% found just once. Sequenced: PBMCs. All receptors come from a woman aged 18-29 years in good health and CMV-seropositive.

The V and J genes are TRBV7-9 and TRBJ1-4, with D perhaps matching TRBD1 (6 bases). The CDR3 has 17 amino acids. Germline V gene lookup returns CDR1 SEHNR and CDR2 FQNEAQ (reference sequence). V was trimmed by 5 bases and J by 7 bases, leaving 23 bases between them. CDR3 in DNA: TGTGCCAGCAGCCCGGGGGCTGGGTCGGGAGGTGGTGAAAAACTGTTTTTT. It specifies CASSPGAGSGGGEKLFF.

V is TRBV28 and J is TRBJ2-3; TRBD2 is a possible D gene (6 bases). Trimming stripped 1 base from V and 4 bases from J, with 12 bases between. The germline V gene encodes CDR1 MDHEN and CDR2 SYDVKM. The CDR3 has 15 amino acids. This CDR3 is CASSLSGAAADTQYF. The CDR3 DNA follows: TGTGCCAGCAGTTTATCGGGAGCGGCCGCAGATACGCAGTATTTT.

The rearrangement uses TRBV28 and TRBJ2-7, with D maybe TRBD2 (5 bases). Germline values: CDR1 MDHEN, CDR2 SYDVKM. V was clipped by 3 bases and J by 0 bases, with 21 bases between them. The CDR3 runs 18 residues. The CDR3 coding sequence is TGTGCCAGCAGTTTTATCTCCCCGGAGAGGGAAAGCTCCTACGAGCAGTACTTC. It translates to CASSFISPERESSYEQYF. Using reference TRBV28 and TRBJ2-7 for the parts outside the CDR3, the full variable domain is DVKVTQSSRYLVKRTGEKVFLECVQDMDHENMFWYRQDPGLGLRLIYFSYDVKMKEKGDIPEGYSVSREKKERFSLILESASTNQTSMYLCASSFISPERESSYEQYFGPGTRLTVT.

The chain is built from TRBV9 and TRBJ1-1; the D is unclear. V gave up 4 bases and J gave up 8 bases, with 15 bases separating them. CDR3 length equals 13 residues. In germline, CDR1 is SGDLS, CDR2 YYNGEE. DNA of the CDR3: TGTGCCAGCAGCTCCCCGGGAATGGTAGAAGCTTTCTTT. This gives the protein CASSSPGMVEAFF. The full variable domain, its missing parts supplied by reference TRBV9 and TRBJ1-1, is DSGVTQTPKHLITATGQRVTLRCSPRSGDLSVYWYQQSLDQGLQFLIQYYNGEERAKGNILERFSAQQFPDLHSELNLSSLELGDSALYFCASSSPGMVEAFFGQGTRLTVV.

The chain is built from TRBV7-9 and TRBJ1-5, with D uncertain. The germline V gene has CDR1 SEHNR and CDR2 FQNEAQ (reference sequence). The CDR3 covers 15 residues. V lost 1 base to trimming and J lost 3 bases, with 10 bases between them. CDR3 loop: CASSLGGVVNQPQHF. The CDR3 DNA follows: TGTGCCAGCAGCTTAGGAGGCGTAGTCAATCAGCCCCAGCATTTT.

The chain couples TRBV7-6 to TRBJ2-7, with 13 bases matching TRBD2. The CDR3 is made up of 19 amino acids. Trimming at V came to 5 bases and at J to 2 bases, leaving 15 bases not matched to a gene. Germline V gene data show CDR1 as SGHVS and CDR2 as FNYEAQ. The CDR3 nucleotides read TGTGCCAGCAGCCCCCCGGGACACCGGACTAGCGGGAGAGCCTACGAGCAGTACTTC. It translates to CASSPPGHRTSGRAYEQYF.

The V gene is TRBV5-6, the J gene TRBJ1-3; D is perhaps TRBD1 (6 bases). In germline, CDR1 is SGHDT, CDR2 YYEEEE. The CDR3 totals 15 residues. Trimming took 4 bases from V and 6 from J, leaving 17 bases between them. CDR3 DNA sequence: TGTGCCAGCAGCCTGACCGGGACAAAATTAAACACCATATATTTT. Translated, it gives CASSLTGTKLNTIYF.

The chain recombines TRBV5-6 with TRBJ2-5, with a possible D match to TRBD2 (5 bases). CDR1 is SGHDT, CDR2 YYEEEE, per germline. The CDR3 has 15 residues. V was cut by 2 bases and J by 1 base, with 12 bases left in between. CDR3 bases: TGTGCCAGCAGCTTAGCTAGCTGGGGCCAAGAGACCCAGTACTTC. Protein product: CASSLASWGQETQYF.

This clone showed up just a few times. The CDR3, as DNA: TGTGCCAGCAGTGTGGACAGGGGAAATGATGGCTACACCTTC. Translation: CASSVDRGNDGYTF. The rearrangement joins TRBV2 to TRBJ1-2, with TRBD1 matching 9 bases. With 4 bases clipped from V and 6 bases from J, the junction kept 6 bases outside the gene matches. This CDR3 is 14 amino acids long. Looked up from germline, CDR1 is SNHLY and CDR2 is FYNNEI.

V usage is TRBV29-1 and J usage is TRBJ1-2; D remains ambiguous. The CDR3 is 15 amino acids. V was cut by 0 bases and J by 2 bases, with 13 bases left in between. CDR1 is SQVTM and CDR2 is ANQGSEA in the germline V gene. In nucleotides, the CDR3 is TGCAGCGTTGAAGAGAGGAGACCTACAAACTATGGCTACACCTTC. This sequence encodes CSVEERRPTNYGYTF.

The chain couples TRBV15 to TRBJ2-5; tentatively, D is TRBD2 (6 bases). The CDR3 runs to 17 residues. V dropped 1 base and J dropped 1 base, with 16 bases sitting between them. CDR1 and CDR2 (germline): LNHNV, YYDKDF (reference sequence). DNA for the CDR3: TGTGCCACCAGCAGAGGTCTGGGGGGTTTAACCCAAGAGACCCAGTACTTC. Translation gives CATSRGLGGLTQETQYF.

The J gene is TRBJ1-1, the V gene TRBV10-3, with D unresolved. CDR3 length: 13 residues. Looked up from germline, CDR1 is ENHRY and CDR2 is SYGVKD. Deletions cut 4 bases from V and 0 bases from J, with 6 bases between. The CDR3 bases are TGTGCCATCAGTGGTGAGGTGAACACTGAAGCTTTCTTT. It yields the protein CAISGEVNTEAFF.

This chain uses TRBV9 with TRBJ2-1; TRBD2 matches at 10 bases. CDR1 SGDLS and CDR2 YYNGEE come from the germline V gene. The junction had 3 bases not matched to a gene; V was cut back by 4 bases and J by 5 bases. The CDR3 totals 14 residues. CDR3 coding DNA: TGTGCCAGCAGCCGGACTAGCGGCGACAATGAGCAGTTCTTC. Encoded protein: CASSRTSGDNEQFF.

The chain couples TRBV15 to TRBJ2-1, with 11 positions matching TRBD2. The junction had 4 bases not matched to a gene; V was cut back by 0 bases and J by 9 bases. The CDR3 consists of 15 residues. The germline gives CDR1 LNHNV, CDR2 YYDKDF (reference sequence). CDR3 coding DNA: TGTGCCACCAGCAGAGATGTCCTAGCGGGGGGTGAGCAGTTCTTC. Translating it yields CATSRDVLAGGEQFF.